Listed here is a single T cell receptor beta chain. Its antigen is not known. This entry is derived from a study of high-grade serous ovarian cancer treatment subgroups. Study-wide context: Samples averaged 14,192 reads and over 6,000 unique TCR beta rearrangements.

Germline loops: CDR1 SNHLY, CDR2 FYNNEI. The CDR3 is made up of 13 amino acids. V gave up 6 bases and J gave up 4 bases; unmatched junction bases: 4. Tumor tissue was taken before any definitive surgery or chemotherapy was given. TCRdb's copy holds only in-frame clones and misses some; the assay was immunoSEQ multiplex PCR. The sample includes about 15,000 clones, 86% of them seen just once. General study findings and limits: The analyses considered CDR3 and ignored CDR1 and CDR2. Without spatial data, bulk sequencing limits insight into HGSC tumor diversity. Repertoire similarity ranged roughly 0.11 to 0.85 between tumors of one patient.

The source of this sequence is a human donor with high-grade serous ovarian cancer. What was sequenced was tumor tissue. This chain links TRBV2 with TRBJ1-2, with TRBD1 identical over 8 bases. The CDR3 protein is CASSQDRVYGYTF. As DNA, the CDR3 is TGTGCCAGCAGCCAGGACAGGGTCTATGGCTACACCTTC.